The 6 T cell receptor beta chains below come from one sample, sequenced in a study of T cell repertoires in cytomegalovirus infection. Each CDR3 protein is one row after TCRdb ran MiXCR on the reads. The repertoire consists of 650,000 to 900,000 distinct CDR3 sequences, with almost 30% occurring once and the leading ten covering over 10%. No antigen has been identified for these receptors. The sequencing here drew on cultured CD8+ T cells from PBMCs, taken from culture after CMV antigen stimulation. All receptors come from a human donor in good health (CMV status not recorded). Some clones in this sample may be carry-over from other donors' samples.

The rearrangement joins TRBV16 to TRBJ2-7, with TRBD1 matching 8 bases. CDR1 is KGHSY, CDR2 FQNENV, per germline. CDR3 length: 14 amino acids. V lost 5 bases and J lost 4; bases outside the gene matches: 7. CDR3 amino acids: CASSRRTGLYEQYF. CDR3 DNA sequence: TGTGCCAGCAGCAGGCGGACAGGGCTTTACGAGCAGTACTTC.

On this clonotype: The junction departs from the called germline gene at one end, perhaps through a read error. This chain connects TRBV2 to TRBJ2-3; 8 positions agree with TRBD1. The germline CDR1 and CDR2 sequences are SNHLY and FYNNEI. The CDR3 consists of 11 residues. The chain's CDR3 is CGGRGRGTQCF. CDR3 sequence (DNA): TGTGGAGGCAGGGGGCGAGGAACGCAGTGTTTT.

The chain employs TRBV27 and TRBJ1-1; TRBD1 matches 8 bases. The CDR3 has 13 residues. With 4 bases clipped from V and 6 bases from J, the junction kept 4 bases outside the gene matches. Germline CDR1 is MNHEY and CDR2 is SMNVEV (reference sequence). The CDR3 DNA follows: TGTGCCAGCAGTTGGACAGGGTTGGCTGAAGCTTTCTTT. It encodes CASSWTGLAEAFF.

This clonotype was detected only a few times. CDR3 bases: TGTGCCAGCAGCTTAGATGGGGGGCCTAGGGAGCCCCAGCATTTT. Translated, it gives CASSLDGGPREPQHF. The chain links TRBV7-9 to TRBJ1-5, with D perhaps TRBD1 (6 bases). Germline values: CDR1 SEHNR, CDR2 FQNEAQ (reference sequence). V was pared by 1 base and J by 8 bases, with 15 bases between. The CDR3 covers 15 residues.

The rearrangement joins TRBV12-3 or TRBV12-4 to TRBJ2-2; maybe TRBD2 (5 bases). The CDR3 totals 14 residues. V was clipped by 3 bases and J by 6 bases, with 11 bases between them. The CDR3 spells CASSFEGLAGELFF. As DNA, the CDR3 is TGTGCCAGCAGTTTCGAGGGATTGGCCGGGGAGCTGTTTTTT.

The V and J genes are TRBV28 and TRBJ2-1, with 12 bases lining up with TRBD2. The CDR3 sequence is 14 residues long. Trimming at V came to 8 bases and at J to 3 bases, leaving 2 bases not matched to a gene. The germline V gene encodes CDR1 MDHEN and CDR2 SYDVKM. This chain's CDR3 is CASRLAGDYNEQFF. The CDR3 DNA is TGTGCCAGCCGACTAGCGGGGGACTACAATGAGCAGTTCTTC.